Reported below is one T cell receptor (beta chain). This clone appeared a few times. What antigen it recognizes has not been identified. Per-base qualities were not stored, and no clone one base away is much larger. Reading from cysteine to phenylalanine, the CDR3 counts 17 amino acids. This entry keeps only the CDR3 DNA: 51 bases, framed from base 1. CDR1 and CDR2, looked up from the germline V gene, are MDHEN and SYDVKM. V is trimmed back by 2 bases and J by 5 bases, and the junction contains 12 bases that no gene match accounts for. These data belong to a study of T cell responses to AZD1222 COVID-19 vaccine (dated by TCRdb to the early 2020s). The study in broad terms: A total of more than 230 trial participants underwent TCR sequencing, of whom some 200 had received two doses of AZD1222 and around 26 had received two doses of the MenACWY control vaccine. Trial participants were enrolled into age subgroups of 18-55, 56-69 and 70-plus years, which contained around 140, 26 and 57 TCR-sequenced participants, respectively. General findings and caveats noted by the study authors: Reportedly, almost half of the unique spike-specific TCRs recognized epitopes lying outside the regions that are mutated in the B.1.351 and B.1.1.7 variants. Spike-specific TCR breadth and depth rose significantly after two AZD1222 doses compared with day 0 and with MenACWY recipients. Participants were mostly white British, with more females than males. The authors suggested clonal diversity may have been underestimated. The 56-69-year group was small, and its depth increase did not reach significance, likely because of low power. Because no samples from the day 14 peak response were available, repertoires could be characterized only after the peak T cell response. The whole spike protein was spanned by vaccine-associated CD4 TCRs, and dominant responses were seen in regions 160-218 and 743-854. Only five to seven AZD1222 recipients were SARS-CoV-2 seropositive at baseline, limiting conclusions about previously exposed vaccinees.

The CDR3 regions of human TCRbeta chains were analyzed by immunosequencing. On the study's bioinformatics: Repertoire TCRs were matched against a reference library of SARS-CoV-2-specific TCRs generated with the MIRA antigen-specificity platform. Breadth was defined as the fraction of unique TCRs that were SARS-CoV-2-associated, and depth was defined as the fraction of total T cells that were SARS-CoV-2-associated. Using the MIRA data, each spike-specific TCR was mapped to the spike region that the TCR reacts to and placed in a CD4 or CD8 class. Log10-transformed breadth and depth values were compared by one-way ANOVA with Sidak's multiple comparisons tests. The table was pulled from immuneACCESS by TCRdb, which kept in-frame rearrangements only. Such tables lose some clones; where checked, under half of the loss comes from unresolved V genes, and the rest has no known cause. Clone size and the V and J calls come from that table; the DNA yielded D and trimming. This sample has roughly 140,000 clones in its table, and 90% of those were observed once. The ten largest make up approximately 1.5% of the sample.

The intended sense of this specimen's time point label: about 28 days (+/-7) after the second vaccine dose. AZD1222 recipients whose second dose came at about 4 weeks and those whose second dose came at about 12 weeks were combined into one group, since spike-specific TCR depth and breadth did not differ between the two schedules. The vaccinee samples were drawn from two UK trials, COV001 and COV002, one of which was a single-blind randomized controlled phase 2/3 trial testing AZD1222 (ChAdOx1 nCoV-19) in healthy adults. Trial participant PBMC samples were collected at day 0 and day 28 after the second dose for TCRbeta chain sequencing.

Sequenced here: peripheral blood, sampled 28 days after the second AZD1222 dose. The sequence is built from TRBV28 and TRBJ2-3, with 8 bases aligning to TRBD2. This receptor was taken from an adult who received the AZD1222 COVID-19 vaccine. The CDR3: CASSLIRLARIGDTQYF. The nucleotides are TGTGCCAGCAGTTTAATTCGACTAGCGAGAATCGGAGATACGCAGTATTTT.